What follows are 26 T cell receptor beta chains derived from one specimen sequenced in a study of T cell changes during pregnancy in multiple sclerosis. Profiled with immunoSEQ multiplex PCR; TCRdb holds only in-frame clones, not every one. The sample lists more than 40,000 clones; almost 95% were seen once. Material: CD4+ T cells from peripheral blood mononuclear cells, obtained in the third trimester of pregnancy. The source is a female donor with multiple sclerosis, enrolled in a pregnancy study.

This chain links TRBV6-5 with TRBJ2-7; 9 nucleotides align to TRBD1. In germline, CDR1 is MNHEY, CDR2 SVGAGI. The CDR3 has 14 amino acids. Losses at the gene ends were 6 bases for V and 3 bases for J; bases not matched to a gene: 6. CDR3 region: CASRQTTGGYEQYF. Written as DNA, the CDR3 is TGTGCCAGCAGACAAACGACAGGGGGCTACGAGCAGTACTTC.

This rearrangement joins TRBV11-1 to TRBJ2-1; 11 positions agree with TRBD1. Germline trimming cut 8 bases from V and 4 bases from J; bases unmatched to any gene: 7. This CDR3 contains 15 residues. In germline, CDR1 is SGHAT, CDR2 FQDESV (reference sequence). The CDR3 reads CASSAGDRGYNEQFF. DNA of the CDR3: TGTGCCAGCTCGGCGGGGGACAGGGGGTACAATGAGCAGTTCTTC.

The rearrangement joins TRBV6-1 to TRBJ1-4; TRBD1 aligns across 8 bases. The CDR3 sequence is 15 residues long. The trim removed 0 bases at V and 8 bases at J, leaving 5 bases unmatched. Germline CDR1 and CDR2: MNHNS and SASEGT. For the CDR3, the DNA is TGTGCCAGCAGTGAAGCTCAGGGGACAGGCGAAAAACTGTTTTTT. Translating gives CASSEAQGTGEKLFF.

J is TRBJ1-1 and V is TRBV7-9; D perhaps matches TRBD1 (6 bases). Trimming left V 5 bases short and J 1 base short, with 26 bases between. CDR1 and CDR2 from the germline V gene are SEHNR and FQNEAQ (reference sequence). The CDR3 extends over 19 amino acids. The DNA for the CDR3 is TGTGCCAGCAGCCAAAGGTATGGGACAAAGGGGAAGAAGAACACTGAAGCTTTCTTT. Translating gives CASSQRYGTKGKKNTEAFF.

The V call is TRBV6-1, the J call TRBJ2-7, with TRBD1 matching 7 bases. The V gene end was trimmed by 0 bases and the J gene end by 4 bases; junction bases not matched to a gene: 9. The CDR3 is 16 amino acids. Germline CDR1 and CDR2: MNHNS and SASEGT. The CDR3 DNA sequence: TGTGCCAGCAGTGAAGCCTCGACAGGGCTGGGGTACGAGCAGTACTTC. As protein: CASSEASTGLGYEQYF.

The sample holds one count of this clone. The rearrangement links TRBV7-2 to TRBJ2-7, with a weak D call TRBD1 (5 bases). V was clipped by 1 base and J by 0 bases, with 13 bases between them. CDR1 is SGHTA and CDR2 is FQGNSA in the germline V gene. This CDR3 has 16 amino acids. As DNA, the CDR3 is TGTGCCAGCAGCTTAGGCGGCGGTGGGGCCTCCTACGAGCAGTACTTC. This gives the protein CASSLGGGGASYEQYF. Full variable domain (remainder filled in from reference TRBV7-2 and TRBJ2-7): GAGVSQSPSNKVTEKGKDVELRCDPISGHTALYWYRQSLGQGLEFLIYFQGNSAPDKSGLPSDRFSAERTGGSVSTLTIQRTQQEDSAVYLCASSLGGGGASYEQYFGPGTRLTVT.

This CDR3 is CASSLRQGLGETQYF. The CDR3 bases are TGTGCCAGCAGCCTACGACAGGGGCTGGGGGAGACCCAGTACTTC. The chain employs TRBV28 and TRBJ2-5; 8 nucleotides match TRBD1. CDR1 is MDHEN, CDR2 SYDVKM, per germline. J lost 5 bases, V lost 6 bases, and 11 bases had no gene match. This CDR3 has 15 residues.

The CDR3 DNA reads as TGTGCCAGCAGGGAACTAGCGGGAGGACCCTCCTACAATGAGCAGTTCTTC. This codes for CASRELAGGPSYNEQFF. The rearrangement links TRBV4-2 to TRBJ2-1, with 12 bases matching TRBD2. The junction had 6 bases not matched to a gene; V was cut back by 6 bases and J by 0 bases. CDR3 length: 17 residues. The germline V gene has CDR1 LGHNA and CDR2 YNFKEQ.

The rearrangement uses TRBV2 and TRBJ2-1; D unresolved. CDR3 length: 13 residues. V was clipped by 2 bases and J by 7 bases, with 9 bases between them. CDR1 and CDR2 (germline): SNHLY, FYNNEI. CDR3 DNA: TGTGCCAGCAGTGAAACCCAGTTGAATGAGCAGTTCTTC. Translating gives CASSETQLNEQFF.

This clone appeared once. The chain is built from TRBV30 and TRBJ2-1, with 8 bases lining up with TRBD1. This CDR3 comprises 13 residues. Germline V gene sequence: CDR1 GTSNPN, CDR2 SVGIG (reference sequence). V gave up 5 bases and J gave up 4 bases; unmatched junction bases: 4. The CDR3 loop is CAWDRGGYNEQFF. CDR3 DNA: TGTGCCTGGGACAGGGGCGGATACAATGAGCAGTTCTTC.

This CDR3 reads CSVEAAGGGYEQYF. Written as DNA, the CDR3 is TGCAGCGTTGAAGCTGCGGGGGGAGGCTACGAGCAGTACTTC. This chain uses TRBV29-1 with TRBJ2-7, with TRBD2 matching over 8 bases. This CDR3 spans 14 amino acids. Germline CDR1 reads SQVTM; CDR2 reads ANQGSEA. V was pared by 1 base and J by 3 bases, with 5 bases of the junction left unmatched.

The chain is built from TRBV14 and TRBJ2-1; 10 nucleotides line up with TRBD2. The CDR3 loop spans 16 amino acids. Germline V gene sequence: CDR1 SGHDN, CDR2 FVKESK. J gave up 10 bases and V 0 bases, and 9 bases lay outside the gene matches. The CDR3 DNA follows: TGTGCCAGCAGCCAAGATCGCCTAGCGGGAGTAGGGGAGCAGTTCTTC. This gives the protein CASSQDRLAGVGEQFF.

The CDR3 sequence is CASSFLASGSSYEQYF. The CDR3 DNA sequence: TGTGCCAGCAGCTTTTTGGCGAGCGGGAGCTCCTACGAGCAGTACTTC. The V and J genes are TRBV13 and TRBJ2-7; 8 bases are a match to TRBD2. Germline CDR1 reads PRHDT; CDR2 reads FYEKMQ (reference sequence). CDR3 size: 16 residues. With 3 bases clipped from V and 0 bases from J, the junction kept 7 bases outside the gene matches.

The rearrangement uses TRBV9 and TRBJ2-3; D perhaps matches TRBD2 (6 bases). The CDR3 extends over 16 amino acids. V lost 4 bases and J lost 0, with 15 bases in between. Germline assignment: CDR1 SGDLS and CDR2 YYNGEE. The CDR3, as DNA: TGTGCCAGCAGCCAAGCCGGACTAACCAGCACAGATACGCAGTATTTT. Its protein product is CASSQAGLTSTDTQYF.

This clone came up once. J is TRBJ2-1 and V is TRBV19; tentative D call: TRBD2 (7 bases). Trimming stripped 2 bases from V and 9 bases from J, with 14 bases between. There are 14 residues in the CDR3. Germline-derived CDR1 and CDR2 are LNHDA and SQIVND (reference sequence). In DNA, the CDR3 is TGTGCCAGTAGTATATCGGGCGGGGGCGGTGAGCAGTTCTTC. Protein sequence: CASSISGGGGEQFF.

This sequence joins TRBV7-2 and TRBJ1-1; D is unresolved. The CDR3 runs to 14 residues. The germline V gene encodes CDR1 SGHTA and CDR2 FQGNSA. Trimming took 0 bases from V and 1 from J, leaving 6 bases between them. CDR3 sequence (DNA): TGTGCCAGCAGCTTAGCGGAGGGGAACACTGAAGCTTTCTTT. Amino acids: CASSLAEGNTEAFF.

The CDR3: CASSLLTGHSEQFF. CDR3 nucleotides: TGTGCCAGCAGTTTATTAACAGGACATTCTGAGCAGTTCTTC. V gene TRBV27 combines with J gene TRBJ2-1; the D gene is possibly TRBD1 (5 bases). CDR3 length: 14 residues. Germline V gene sequence: CDR1 MNHEY, CDR2 SMNVEV (reference sequence). Trimming stripped 1 base from V and 9 bases from J, with 13 bases between.

The V and J genes are TRBV2 and TRBJ1-2; a possible D gene is TRBD1 (6 bases). There are 15 residues in the CDR3. V was trimmed by 1 base and J by 7 bases, leaving 16 bases between them. CDR1 and CDR2 (germline): SNHLY, FYNNEI. The DNA for the CDR3 is TGTGCCAGCAGTGAAGTCCCGTCAGGGGCAAGTGGCTACACCTTC. Residues: CASSEVPSGASGYTF.

The gene calls are TRBV27 and TRBJ1-1; D call uncertain. Germline CDR1 is MNHEY and CDR2 is SMNVEV (reference sequence). The V gene lost 9 bases and the J gene lost 1 base, with 18 bases spanning the gap. The length of the CDR3 is 15 residues. CDR3 residues: CASRPQRVPNTEAFF. DNA for the CDR3: TGTGCCAGTCGACCTCAGCGGGTACCGAACACTGAAGCTTTCTTT.

V usage is TRBV5-4 and J usage is TRBJ1-4, with a weak D call TRBD1 (5 bases). The CDR3 covers 13 residues. Germline V gene data show CDR1 as SGHNT and CDR2 as YYREEE (reference sequence). V lost 2 bases to trimming and J lost 8 bases, with 10 bases between them. The CDR3 DNA follows: TGTGCCAGCAGCTTTTGGGGGAGGGAAAAACTGTTTTTT. As protein: CASSFWGREKLFF.

V and J are TRBV7-3 and TRBJ2-3, with a weak D call TRBD1 (6 bases). This CDR3 contains 15 residues. Looked up from germline, CDR1 is SGHTA and CDR2 is FQGTGA. The V and J ends lost 3 bases and 2 bases respectively, with 12 bases between them. The CDR3 region is CASSFAGANTDTQYF. The CDR3 bases are TGTGCCAGCAGCTTTGCAGGGGCTAACACAGATACGCAGTATTTT.

The chain carries TRBV14 and TRBJ2-7; tentative D call: TRBD2 (7 bases). This CDR3 has 16 residues. Trimming took off 4 bases at V and 2 bases at J, with 18 bases between the two ends. Germline CDR1 reads SGHDN; CDR2 reads FVKESK. DNA of the CDR3: TGTGCCAGCAGCCCCCTAGGGGGGGCCCAGGCCTACGAGCAGTACTTC. This encodes CASSPLGGAQAYEQYF.

V and J are TRBV19 and TRBJ2-5, with D perhaps TRBD2 (6 bases). CDR1 LNHDA and CDR2 SQIVND come from the germline V gene (reference sequence). CDR3 length equals 13 residues. V was clipped by 9 bases and J by 7 bases, with 18 bases between them. CDR3 protein: CASCRDLKGTQYF. The CDR3 bases are TGTGCCAGCTGCAGGGACTTAAAGGGGACCCAGTACTTC.

This clone appeared a single time. The V call is TRBV5-1, the J call TRBJ2-5; TRBD1 might be the D (6 bases). The germline CDR1 and CDR2 sequences are SGHRS and YFSETQ. V was pared by 4 bases and J by 9 bases, with 19 bases between. The CDR3 runs 14 residues. CDR3 sequence (DNA): TGCGCCAGCAGCCTAGAACAGGGCCCAGGGCCCCAGTACTTC. This sequence encodes CASSLEQGPGPQYF.

The chain couples TRBV27 to TRBJ2-7; 9 bases map to TRBD2. In germline, CDR1 is MNHEY, CDR2 SMNVEV (reference sequence). V shed 6 bases and J 1 base; nucleotides not matched to a gene: 7. This CDR3 has 15 amino acids. The CDR3 protein is CASSFSGRSSYEQYF. CDR3 coding DNA: TGTGCCAGCAGCTTCAGCGGGAGGTCGTCCTACGAGCAGTACTTC.

The chain uses TRBV2 and TRBJ1-2; D gene uncertain. V was clipped by 11 bases and J by 0 bases, with 16 bases between them. The CDR3 is made up of 14 amino acids. The germline V gene has CDR1 SNHLY and CDR2 FYNNEI. CDR3 loop: CAGDSGQTNYGYTF. The DNA for the CDR3 is TGTGCCGGCGATAGTGGGCAGACTAACTATGGCTACACCTTC.